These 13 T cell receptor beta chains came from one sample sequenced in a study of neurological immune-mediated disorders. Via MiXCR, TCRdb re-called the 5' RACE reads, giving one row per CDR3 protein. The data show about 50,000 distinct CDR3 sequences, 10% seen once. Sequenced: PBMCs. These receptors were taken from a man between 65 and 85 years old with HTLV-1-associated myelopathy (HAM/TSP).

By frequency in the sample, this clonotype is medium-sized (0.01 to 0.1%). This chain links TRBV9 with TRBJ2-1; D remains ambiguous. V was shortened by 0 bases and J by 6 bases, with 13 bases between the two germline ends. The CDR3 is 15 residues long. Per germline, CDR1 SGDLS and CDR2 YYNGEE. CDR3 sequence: CASSVVAVTVNEQFF. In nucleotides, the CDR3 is TGTGCCAGCAGCGTAGTGGCGGTAACCGTCAATGAGCAGTTCTTC.

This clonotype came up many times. CDR3 sequence reads: CSARGAGGQEQFF. The CDR3 DNA sequence: TGCAGTGCTAGAGGGGCGGGAGGCCAGGAGCAGTTCTTC. The rearrangement uses TRBV20-1 and TRBJ2-1; 8 positions match TRBD2. Unmatched junction bases numbered 6, after V lost 1 base and J lost 10 bases. The CDR3 is 13 amino acids. Germline assignment: CDR1 DFQATT and CDR2 SNEGSKA (reference sequence).

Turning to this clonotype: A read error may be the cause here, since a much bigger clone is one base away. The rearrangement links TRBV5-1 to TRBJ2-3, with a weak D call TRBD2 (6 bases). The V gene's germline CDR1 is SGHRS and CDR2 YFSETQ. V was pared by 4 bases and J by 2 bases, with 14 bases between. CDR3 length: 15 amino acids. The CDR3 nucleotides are TGCGCCAGCAGCATTGGCGGGGTGAACACAGATACGCAGTATTTT. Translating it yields CASSIGGVNTDTQYF. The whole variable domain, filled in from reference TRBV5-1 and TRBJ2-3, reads KAGVTQTPRYLIKTRGQQVTLSCSPISGHRSVSWYQQTPGQGLQFLFEYFSETQRNKGNFPGRFSGRQFSNSRSEMNVSTLELGDSALYLCASSIGGVNTDTQYFGPGTRLTVL.

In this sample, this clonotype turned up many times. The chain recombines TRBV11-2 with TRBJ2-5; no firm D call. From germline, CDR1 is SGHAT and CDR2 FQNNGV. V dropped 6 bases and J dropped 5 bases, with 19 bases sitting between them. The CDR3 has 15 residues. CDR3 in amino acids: CASRLGVGLGETQYF. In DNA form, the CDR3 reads TGTGCCAGCAGGCTAGGCGTGGGGTTGGGGGAGACCCAGTACTTC.

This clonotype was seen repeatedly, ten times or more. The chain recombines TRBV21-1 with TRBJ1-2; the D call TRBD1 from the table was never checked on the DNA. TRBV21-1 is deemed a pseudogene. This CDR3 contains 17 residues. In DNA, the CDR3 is TGTGCCAGCAGCACAAAAGCGGACAGGCATTCAGTCTATGGCTACACCTTC. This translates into CASSTKADRHSVYGYTF.

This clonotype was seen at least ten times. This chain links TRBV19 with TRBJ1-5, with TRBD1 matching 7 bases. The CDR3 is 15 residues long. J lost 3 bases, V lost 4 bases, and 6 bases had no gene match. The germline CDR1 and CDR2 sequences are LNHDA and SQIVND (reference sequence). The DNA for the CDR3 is TGTGCCAGTAGTAGAGATGGACAGGTCAATCAGCCCCAGCATTTT. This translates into CASSRDGQVNQPQHF.

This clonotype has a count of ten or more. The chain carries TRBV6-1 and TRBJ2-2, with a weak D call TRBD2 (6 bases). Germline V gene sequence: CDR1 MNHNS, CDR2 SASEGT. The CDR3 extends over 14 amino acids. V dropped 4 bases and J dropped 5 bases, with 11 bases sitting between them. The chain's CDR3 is CASSAGRQTGELFF. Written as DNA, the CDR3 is TGTGCCAGCAGTGCCGGGAGACAAACCGGGGAGCTGTTTTTT.

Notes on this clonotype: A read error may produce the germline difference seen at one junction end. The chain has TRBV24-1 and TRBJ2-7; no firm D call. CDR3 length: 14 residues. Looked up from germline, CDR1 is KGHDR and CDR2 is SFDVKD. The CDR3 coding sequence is TGTGTCACCAGTGAATCATTTGACGGATACGGGCAGTACTTC. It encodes CVTSESFDGYGQYF.

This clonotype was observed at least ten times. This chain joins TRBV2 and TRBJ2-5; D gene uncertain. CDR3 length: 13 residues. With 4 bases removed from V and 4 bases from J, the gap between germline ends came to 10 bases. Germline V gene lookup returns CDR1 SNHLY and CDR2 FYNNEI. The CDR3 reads CASSGDRGETQYF. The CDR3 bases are TGTGCCAGCAGTGGGGATCGTGGAGAGACCCAGTACTTC.

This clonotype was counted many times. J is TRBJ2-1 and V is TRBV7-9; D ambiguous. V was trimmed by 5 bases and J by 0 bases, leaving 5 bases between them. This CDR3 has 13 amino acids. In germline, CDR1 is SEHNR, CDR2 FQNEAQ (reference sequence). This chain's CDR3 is CASSPVSYNEQFF. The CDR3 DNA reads TGTGCCAGCAGCCCCGTCTCCTACAATGAGCAGTTCTTC.

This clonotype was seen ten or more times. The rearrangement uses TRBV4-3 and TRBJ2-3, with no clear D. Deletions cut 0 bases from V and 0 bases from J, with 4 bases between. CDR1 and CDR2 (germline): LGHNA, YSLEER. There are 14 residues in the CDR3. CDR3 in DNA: TGCGCCAGCAGCCAAGATCACAGCACAGATACGCAGTATTTT. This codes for CASSQDHSTDTQYF.

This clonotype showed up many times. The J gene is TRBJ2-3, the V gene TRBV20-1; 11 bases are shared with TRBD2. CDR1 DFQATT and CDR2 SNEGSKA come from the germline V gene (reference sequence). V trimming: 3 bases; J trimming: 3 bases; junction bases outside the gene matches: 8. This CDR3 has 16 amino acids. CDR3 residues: CSASSRGLAVTDTQYF. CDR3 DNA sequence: TGCAGTGCTAGTAGTCGGGGACTAGCGGTGACAGATACGCAGTATTTT.

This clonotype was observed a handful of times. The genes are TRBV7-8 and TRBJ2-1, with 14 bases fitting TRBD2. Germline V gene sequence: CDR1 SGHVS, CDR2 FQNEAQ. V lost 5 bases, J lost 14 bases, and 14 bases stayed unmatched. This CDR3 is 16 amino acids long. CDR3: CASSKSGLAGAAGEFF. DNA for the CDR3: TGTGCCAGCAGCAAATCGGGACTAGCGGGAGCTGCGGGCGAGTTCTTC. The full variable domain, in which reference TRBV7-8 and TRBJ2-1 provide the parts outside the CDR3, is GAGVSQSPRYKVAKRGQDVALRCDPISGHVSLFWYQQALGQGPEFLTYFQNEAQLDKSGLPSDRFFAERPEGSVSTLKIQRTQQEDSAVYLCASSKSGLAGAAGEFFGPGTRLTVL.